This T cell receptor beta chain emerged from a study of T cells in Graves' hyperthyroidism and ophthalmopathy. Broader study findings: Using 13 V-J features, a model discriminated ophthalmopathy from stable hyperthyroidism. Most clonotypes expanded in thyroid above 0.001 were likewise present in blood.

Deletions cut 4 bases from V and 3 bases from J, with 24 bases between. Looked up from germline, CDR1 is SQVTM and CDR2 is ANQGSEA. This CDR3 is built from 17 residues. No ophthalmopathy progression within 18 months constituted stable Graves' hyperthyroidism. RNA transcripts gave rise to amplified TCR beta CDR3 regions. An initial round of RT-PCR targeting the TCR CDR3 relied on the HTBI primer set. TCRdb analysed the multiplex PCR reads with MiXCR anew, one entry per CDR3 protein. The profile shows roughly 99,000 distinct CDR3 sequences, roughly 15% of them singletons. This clonotype was observed at least ten times. Its matching antigen is unknown.

Sample: blood. The gene calls are TRBV29-1 and TRBJ1-1; the D is unclear. This TCR came from a woman between 50 and 59 years old with Graves' hyperthyroidism. The CDR3 reads CSVGDSPWSAGDTEAFF. CDR3 DNA: TGCAGCGTTGGGGATTCCCCTTGGAGCGCCGGGGACACTGAAGCTTTCTTT.